The 18 T cell receptor beta chains listed next were all sequenced from one sample in a study of T cells after yellow fever vaccination. TCRdb re-called the 5' RACE reads through MiXCR, storing one row per CDR3 protein. The sample contains about 340,000 distinct CDR3 sequences, 9.5% to 15% of which appear only once. This specimen consisted of CD4+ T cells sorted from PBMCs, obtained 15 days after the yellow fever booster vaccination. These receptors were obtained from a man younger than 35 who received the YFV17D yellow fever vaccine.

This clonotype was counted ten times or more. This chain uses TRBV14 with TRBJ2-2; tentatively, D is TRBD2 (6 bases). V was trimmed by 1 base and J by 1 base, leaving 10 bases between them. The CDR3 extends over 16 amino acids. Germline lookup yields CDR1 SGHDN and CDR2 FVKESK. The CDR3 spells CASSQVGGVNTGELFF. CDR3 nucleotides: TGTGCCAGCAGCCAAGTAGGCGGGGTGAACACCGGGGAGCTGTTTTTT. The whole variable domain, remainder taken from reference TRBV14 and TRBJ2-2, is EAGVTQFPSHSVIEKGQTVTLRCDPISGHDNLYWYRRVMGKEIKFLLHFVKESKQDESGMPNNRFLAERTGGTYSTLKVQPAELEDSGVYFCASSQVGGVNTGELFFGEGSRLTVL.

V and J are TRBV6-2 or TRBV6-3 and TRBJ2-2; 10 nucleotides line up with TRBD1. With V trimmed by 6 bases and J by 5 bases, 15 bases remained unmatched. In germline, CDR1 is MNHEY, CDR2 SVGEGT. This CDR3 contains 18 residues. CDR3 nucleotide sequence: TGTGCCAGCAGCCGCCCGGGACAGGGGATACGGAGGACCGGGGAGCTGTTTTTT. It codes for CASSRPGQGIRRTGELFF.

The chain couples TRBV11-2 to TRBJ2-3; D not resolved. This CDR3 region has 14 residues. The germline CDR1 and CDR2 sequences are SGHAT and FQNNGV. Trimming left V 0 bases short and J 4 bases short, with 8 bases between. The CDR3 DNA reads as TGTGCCAGCAGCTTAGATAATGGTCCAGATACGCAGTATTTT. This sequence encodes CASSLDNGPDTQYF.

This clonotype was counted a few times. CDR3: CASSQGVGSGNQPQHF. The CDR3, as DNA: TGTGCCAGCAGCCAAGGTGTGGGGTCGGGCAATCAGCCCCAGCATTTT. The V gene is TRBV3-1, the J gene TRBJ1-5; D unresolved. This CDR3 is 16 amino acids long. Germline assignment: CDR1 LGHDT and CDR2 YNNKEL (reference sequence). The V gene lost 1 base and the J gene lost 2 bases, with 12 bases spanning the gap.

This clonotype was counted many times. This chain connects TRBV4-3 to TRBJ2-7; TRBD1 matches at 11 bases. CDR3 length equals 16 residues. The germline V gene encodes CDR1 LGHNA and CDR2 YSLEER. Trimming cost V 2 bases and J 7 bases; bases outside gene matches: 10. This CDR3 is CASSQNTGTGGEEQYF. CDR3 DNA sequence: TGCGCCAGCAGCCAAAATACCGGGACAGGGGGAGAGGAGCAGTACTTC.

This clonotype was recorded many times. In DNA, the CDR3 is TGTGCCAGCAGTCCCCGACCGGGGGAAGTTATAAATGAGCAGTTCTTC. Translating it yields CASSPRPGEVINEQFF. This chain uses TRBV6-6 with TRBJ2-1, with D possibly matching TRBD2 (6 bases). Germline CDR1 MNHNY, CDR2 SVGAGI (reference sequence). V shed 5 bases and J shed 7 bases, with 21 bases lying between them. The CDR3 spans 16 residues.

The chain has TRBV2 and TRBJ1-1, with no clear D. CDR1 and CDR2 from the germline V gene are SNHLY and FYNNEI. The CDR3 is 13 residues long. V dropped 9 bases and J dropped 3 bases, with 14 bases sitting between them. DNA for the CDR3: TGTGCCAGTACGGGAGAGAGAGACACTGAAGCTTTCTTT. Amino acid sequence: CASTGERDTEAFF.

This clonotype has more than one count but fewer than ten. The chain employs TRBV4-3 and TRBJ2-5; D might be TRBD1 or TRBD2, each matching 6 bases. Looked up from germline, CDR1 is LGHNA and CDR2 is YSLEER. V lost 1 base and J 4 bases, leaving 13 bases between the germline ends. There are 15 residues in the CDR3. CDR3 nucleotides: TGCGCCAGCAGCCAAGTTGGGGGGCGAGGAGAGACCCAGTACTTC. Protein: CASSQVGGRGETQYF.

This clonotype was seen only a few times. The V call is TRBV5-1, the J call TRBJ2-3; 7 bases map to TRBD1. CDR3 size: 15 residues. CDR1 SGHRS and CDR2 YFSETQ come from the germline V gene. Unmatched junction bases numbered 13, after V lost 4 bases and J lost 8 bases. CDR3 protein: CASSPQGPELGTQYF. DNA of the CDR3: TGCGCCAGCAGCCCACAGGGGCCGGAACTAGGTACGCAGTATTTT. Using reference TRBV5-1 and TRBJ2-3 for the parts outside the CDR3, the full variable domain is KAGVTQTPRYLIKTRGQQVTLSCSPISGHRSVSWYQQTPGQGLQFLFEYFSETQRNKGNFPGRFSGRQFSNSRSEMNVSTLELGDSALYLCASSPQGPELGTQYFGPGTRLTVL.

This clonotype was recorded a few times. The V and J genes are TRBV4-1 and TRBJ2-3, with 10 bases matching TRBD1. This CDR3 region has 15 residues. Trimming removed 4 bases from V and 5 bases from J; junction bases left unmatched: 6. Germline V lookup: CDR1 MGHRA, CDR2 YSYEKL. The CDR3 DNA follows: TGCGCCAGCAGCCCCTCCGGGGACAGGGGAGATACGCAGTATTTT. Its protein product is CASSPSGDRGDTQYF.

This clonotype has more than one count but fewer than ten. The CDR3, as DNA: TGTGCCAGCAGTTCCACATGGAACACTGAAGCTTTCTTT. This sequence encodes CASSSTWNTEAFF. The chain combines TRBV12-3 or TRBV12-4 with TRBJ1-1; no firm D call. The CDR3 runs to 13 residues. V lost 4 bases to trimming and J lost 1 base, with 7 bases between them.

This clonotype was detected only a few times. The V call is TRBV2, the J call TRBJ2-7, with D possibly called TRBD1 or TRBD2 (5 bases each). Germline CDR1 is SNHLY and CDR2 is FYNNEI. This CDR3 spans 15 amino acids. Trimming took off 6 bases at V and 0 bases at J, with 15 bases between the two ends. The CDR3 reads CASRLGTAGSYEQYV. CDR3 bases: TGTGCCAGCAGACTCGGGACGGCTGGCTCCTACGAGCAGTACGTC.

The chain combines TRBV20-1 with TRBJ1-4; 9 bases match TRBD1. The V segment lost 2 bases and the J segment 7 bases; nucleotides outside the gene matches: 8. Germline assignment: CDR1 DFQATT and CDR2 SNEGSKA (reference sequence). The CDR3 is 15 amino acids. The CDR3 nucleotides read TGCAGTGCTAGACCAGAGACAGGGGGGCGTGAAAAACTGTTTTTT. As protein: CSARPETGGREKLFF.

This clonotype was counted a few times. V is TRBV5-4 and J is TRBJ2-1, with 9 bases that match TRBD2. The germline V gene has CDR1 SGHNT and CDR2 YYREEE (reference sequence). The V gene end was trimmed by 0 bases and the J gene end by 7 bases; junction bases not matched to a gene: 11. This CDR3 has 17 residues. CDR3 region: CASSLDSWRGGSNEQFF. CDR3 nucleotide sequence: TGTGCCAGCAGCTTGGATAGTTGGCGGGGGGGCTCAAATGAGCAGTTCTTC.

This clonotype was detected only a few times. The rearrangement joins TRBV4-2 to TRBJ2-7; D assignment may be TRBD1 or TRBD2 (6 bases each). CDR3 length: 16 residues. V gave up 1 base and J gave up 0 bases, with 13 bases separating them. Germline V gene data show CDR1 as LGHNA and CDR2 as YNFKEQ. Here the CDR3 DNA reads TGTGCCAGCAGCCAAGTCGGGGGCGGGTACTCCTACGAGCAGTACTTC. Amino acids: CASSQVGGGYSYEQYF.

This clonotype was picked up a small number of times. The chain carries TRBV9 and TRBJ1-1; D gene unclear. The V gene's germline CDR1 is SGDLS and CDR2 YYNGEE. V was pared by 3 bases and J by 1 base, with 13 bases between. The CDR3 loop spans 15 amino acids. The CDR3 loop is CASSASPAPNTEAFF. The DNA for the CDR3 is TGTGCCAGCAGCGCATCACCGGCACCGAACACTGAAGCTTTCTTT. The full variable domain, its missing parts supplied by reference TRBV9 and TRBJ1-1, is DSGVTQTPKHLITATGQRVTLRCSPRSGDLSVYWYQQSLDQGLQFLIQYYNGEERAKGNILERFSAQQFPDLHSELNLSSLELGDSALYFCASSASPAPNTEAFFGQGTRLTVV.

Only a few counts were recorded for this clonotype. The V and J genes are TRBV29-1 and TRBJ1-4; 11 bases line up with TRBD1. The CDR3 is made up of 14 amino acids. Germline CDR1 is SQVTM and CDR2 is ANQGSEA. The ends lost 3 bases at V and 8 bases at J; junction bases unmatched: 5. The CDR3 loop is CSVDVGTGGEKLFF. The CDR3 nucleotides are TGCAGCGTTGATGTCGGGACAGGGGGGGAAAAACTGTTTTTT.

This clonotype was detected a few times. The chain carries TRBV14 and TRBJ2-4; 8 bases match TRBD1. The J segment lost 6 bases and the V segment lost 8 bases, leaving 24 bases of the junction unmatched. The CDR3 length is 19 residues. Germline V gene lookup returns CDR1 SGHDN and CDR2 FVKESK. In DNA form, the CDR3 reads TGTGCCAGCCCAACCCCTCGTCCCTGGACAGTGGACAGGGTAAACATTCAGTACTTC. Translating gives CASPTPRPWTVDRVNIQYF.